This T cell receptor (beta chain) was obtained from a study of beta chain features in type 1 diabetes. This clone was counted between two and nine times. This CDR3 has 15 amino acids. The germline CDR1 and CDR2 sequences are MNHNY and SVGAGI (reference sequence). The V gene lost 2 bases and the J gene lost 2 bases, with 13 bases spanning the gap. Since all of the isolated RNA was reverse transcribed, expressed TCRB transcripts were what got sequenced. Produced via immunoSEQ multiplex PCR; TCRdb's table is partial and in-frame only. Among some 99,000 clones listed, about two fifths were seen once. This TCR came from a woman younger than 30 in good health. The rearrangement uses TRBV6-6 and TRBJ2-7; no clear D. Specimen: stem cell memory CD4+ T cells from blood. The DNA of the CDR3 is TGTGCCAGCAGTTACCTCGAGCGTACTACCTACGAGCAGTACTTC. It specifies CASSYLERTTYEQYF.